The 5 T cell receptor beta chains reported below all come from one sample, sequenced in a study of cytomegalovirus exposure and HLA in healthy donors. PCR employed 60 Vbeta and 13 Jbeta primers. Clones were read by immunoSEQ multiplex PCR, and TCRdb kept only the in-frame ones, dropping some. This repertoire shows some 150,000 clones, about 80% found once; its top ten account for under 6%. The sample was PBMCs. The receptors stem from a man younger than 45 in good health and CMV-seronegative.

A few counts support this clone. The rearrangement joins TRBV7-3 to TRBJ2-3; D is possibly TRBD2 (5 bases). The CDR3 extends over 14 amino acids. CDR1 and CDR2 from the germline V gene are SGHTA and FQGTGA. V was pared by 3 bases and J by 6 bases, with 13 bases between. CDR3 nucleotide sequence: TGTGCCAGCAGCTTCTCCCCGGGGAGCGATACGCAGTATTTT. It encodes CASSFSPGSDTQYF.

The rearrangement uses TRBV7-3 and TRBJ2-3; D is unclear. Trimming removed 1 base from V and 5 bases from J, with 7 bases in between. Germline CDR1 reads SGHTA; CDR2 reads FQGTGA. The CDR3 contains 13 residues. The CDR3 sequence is CASSLRGIDTQYF. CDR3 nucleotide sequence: TGTGCCAGCAGCTTAAGAGGAATAGATACGCAGTATTTT.

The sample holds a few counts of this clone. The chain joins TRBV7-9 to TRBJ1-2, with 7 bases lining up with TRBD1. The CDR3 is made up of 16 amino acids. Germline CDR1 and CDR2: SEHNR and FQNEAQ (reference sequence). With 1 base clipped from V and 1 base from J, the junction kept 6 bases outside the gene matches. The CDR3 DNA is TGTGCCAGCAGCTTAGAGCCAGGGGGTGTTAACTATGGCTACACCTTC. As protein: CASSLEPGGVNYGYTF. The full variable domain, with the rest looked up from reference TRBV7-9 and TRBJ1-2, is DTGVSQNPRHKITKRGQNVTFRCDPISEHNRLYWYRQTLGQGPEFLTYFQNEAQLEKSRLLSDRFSAERPKGSFSTLEIQRTEQGDSAMYLCASSLEPGGVNYGYTFGSGTRLTVV.

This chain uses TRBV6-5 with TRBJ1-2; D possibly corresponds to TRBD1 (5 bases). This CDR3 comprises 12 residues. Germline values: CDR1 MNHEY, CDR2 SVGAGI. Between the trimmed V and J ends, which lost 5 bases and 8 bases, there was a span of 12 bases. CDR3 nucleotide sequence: TGTGCCAGCAGTCCCTGGGGGGAAGGCTACACCTTC. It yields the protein CASSPWGEGYTF.

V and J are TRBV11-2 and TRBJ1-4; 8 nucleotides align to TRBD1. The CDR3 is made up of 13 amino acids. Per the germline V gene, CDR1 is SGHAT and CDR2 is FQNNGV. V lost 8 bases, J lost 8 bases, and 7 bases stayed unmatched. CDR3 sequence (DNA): TGTGCCAGCTCAGGACAGGGTGGGGAAAAACTGTTTTTT. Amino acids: CASSGQGGEKLFF.